Listed here is a single T cell receptor (beta chain). The antigen is unknown. Libraries were prepared by immunoSEQ multiplex PCR; TCRdb keeps only in-frame clonotypes and omits some of them. The data contain about 360,000 clones, around 86% of them singletons. This CDR3 has 15 amino acids. Per the germline V gene, CDR1 is MGHRA and CDR2 is YSYEKL. The ends were cut back, 5 bases at V and 4 bases at J, with 17 bases in the middle. The data originate from a study of cytomegalovirus exposure and HLA in healthy donors. Findings and limits, study-wide: Specificity of a few CMV-associated chains for CMV antigens was verified in vitro. Subsequent analysis revealed that first-cohort TCR clusters tended to co-occur in the 120 or so validation repertoires. Cytomegalovirus status, reportedly, was diagnosed with high specificity and sensitivity by the classifier. The study recorded 164 TCR beta chains that were cytomegalovirus-associated.

V is TRBV4-1 and J is TRBJ2-5; D is uncertain. This clonotype was obtained from a woman aged 18-30 years in good health and CMV-seronegative. The material sequenced was PBMCs. CDR3 nucleotides: TGCGCCAGCAGCTTAGTACTCGGGTCACGAGAGACCCAGTACTTC. Amino acid sequence: CASSLVLGSRETQYF.